Shown below are 28 T cell receptor beta chains from a single sample sequenced in a study of tumor and adjacent non-tumor tissue in lung cancer. The library came from three nested PCR rounds adapted from ARM-PCR protocols. Using its own MiXCR run on the multiplex PCR reads, TCRdb lists one record per CDR3 protein. The table lists approximately 100,000 distinct CDR3 sequences, approximately 82% of them singletons. No cell sorting was done before RNA was extracted from the tissue. The sample comprised lung tumor tissue. These receptors all stem from a woman aged 60-75 years with non-small cell lung cancer.

Ten or more counts support this clonotype. The V call is TRBV12-3 or TRBV12-4, the J call TRBJ1-2, with 7 nucleotides matching TRBD1. The V and J ends lost 3 bases and 5 bases, in that order; junction bases with no gene match: 6. CDR3 length: 14 amino acids. CDR3 loop: CASSLDRMNYGYTF. As DNA, the CDR3 is TGTGCCAGCAGTTTGGACAGGATGAATTATGGCTACACCTTC.

The chain recombines TRBV25-1 with TRBJ2-1, with TRBD1 as a possible D gene (5 bases). V was clipped by 8 bases and J by 11 bases, with 10 bases between them. This CDR3 region has 10 residues. The germline V gene encodes CDR1 MGHDK and CDR2 SYGVNS. The CDR3 is CASFRGKQFF. CDR3 bases: TGTGCCAGCTTTAGGGGAAAGCAGTTCTTC.

About this clonotype: A read error is likely, as this CDR3 ends without the conserved phenylalanine or tryptophan. The gene calls are TRBV24-1 and TRBJ1-1; D might be TRBD1 (5 bases). The CDR3 spans 13 residues. The V end was cut by 6 bases, the J end by 5 bases, with 12 bases between. CDR1 is KGHDR, CDR2 SFDVKD, per germline. This CDR3 reads CATSLGAATEAFT. CDR3 nucleotide sequence: TGTGCCACCAGTCTTGGGGCAGCAACTGAAGCTTTCACT.

The chain combines TRBV11-1 with TRBJ1-1, with a weak D call TRBD1 (6 bases). CDR1 and CDR2 from the germline V gene are SGHAT and FQDESV (reference sequence). The CDR3 is 15 residues long. Trimming left V 4 bases short and J 0 bases short, with 12 bases between. The CDR3 is CASSSSTGLNTEAFF. As DNA, the CDR3 is TGTGCCAGCAGCTCCTCGACAGGACTGAACACTGAAGCTTTCTTT.

This clonotype was seen just once. The J gene is TRBJ2-2, the V gene TRBV12-3 or TRBV12-4, with TRBD1 matching 7 bases. V gave up 9 bases and J gave up 2 bases; unmatched junction bases: 12. The length of the CDR3 is 16 residues. CDR3 DNA: TGTGCCAGAGGTTTAAAGACAGGGATTAACACCGGGGAGCTGTTTTTT. It translates to CARGLKTGINTGELFF.

As DNA, the CDR3 is TGTGCCAGCAGCTTCGCTAGCGGGGGGCCGGGACTAGCGGGGCAAGATACGCAGTATTTT. Amino acids: CASSFASGGPGLAGQDTQYF. The V and J genes are TRBV7-2 and TRBJ2-3; 13 nucleotides align to TRBD2. Germline lookup yields CDR1 SGHTA and CDR2 FQGNSA. The length of the CDR3 is 20 residues. V dropped 3 bases and J dropped 5; count of bases not matched to a gene: 17.

The genes are TRBV5-6 and TRBJ1-5; D is perhaps TRBD1 (6 bases). Trimming cost V 0 bases and J 5 bases, with 12 bases left between them. From germline, CDR1 is SGHDT and CDR2 YYEEEE. This CDR3 is 15 amino acids long. The CDR3: CASSLDGGYDQPQHF. In DNA form, the CDR3 reads TGTGCCAGCAGCTTGGATGGGGGCTATGATCAGCCCCAGCATTTT. Looking up the rest from reference TRBV5-6 and TRBJ1-5 gives the full variable domain: DAGVTQSPTHLIKTRGQQVTLRCSPKSGHDTVSWYQQALGQGPQFIFQYYEEEERQRGNFPDRFSGHQFPNYSSELNVNALLLGDSALYLCASSLDGGYDQPQHFGDGTRLSIL.

In its sample, this clonotype was seen once. A much larger clone differs from this one at a single base, so this may be a read error. The chain is built from TRBV6-5 and TRBJ1-5; 7 nucleotides agree with TRBD1. The DNA end lines up better with TRBJ2-3; the J call may be wrong. The CDR3 is 17 amino acids. Germline CDR1 is MNHEY and CDR2 is SVGAGI. The CDR3 region is CASKKDPQGNTNQPQYF. DNA of the CDR3: TGTGCCAGCAAAAAAGATCCACAGGGGAACACCAATCAGCCCCAGTATTTT.

This clonotype came up many times. The CDR3 coding sequence is TGTGCCAGCAGCTTGGGGCCAGGACATCAGCCCCAGCATTTT. It translates to CASSLGPGHQPQHF. J is TRBJ1-5 and V is TRBV5-4; D is uncertain. The germline V gene encodes CDR1 SGHNT and CDR2 YYREEE (reference sequence). There are 14 residues in the CDR3. Trimming took off 0 bases at V and 5 bases at J, with 9 bases between the two ends.

V and J are TRBV28 and TRBJ1-1; 9 nucleotides agree with TRBD1. CDR1 and CDR2 (germline): MDHEN, SYDVKM. This CDR3 has 14 residues. The V segment lost 2 bases and the J segment 5 bases; nucleotides outside the gene matches: 3. The CDR3 DNA reads TGTGCCAGCAGTTTAGTACAGGGGGCGACTGAAGCTTTCTTT. Protein product: CASSLVQGATEAFF.

In regard to this clonotype: Relative to the germline gene, one junction end is altered; a read error may explain this. The V gene is TRBV7-3, the J gene TRBJ2-1, with D tentatively TRBD1 (6 bases). The CDR3 loop spans 15 amino acids. Germline assignment: CDR1 SGHTA and CDR2 FQGTGA. CDR3 nucleotide sequence: TGTGTCAGCAGCCCTGGGACAAGGGGCCGGAATGAGCAATTCTTC. This encodes CVSSPGTRGRNEQFF.

Concerning this clonotype itself: One end of the junction fails to match germline, which may point to a read error. The genes are TRBV6-6 and TRBJ2-7; the D gene is possibly TRBD1 (6 bases). The germline V gene has CDR1 MNHNY and CDR2 SVGAGI (reference sequence). This CDR3 contains 14 residues. As DNA, the CDR3 is TGTACCAGCAGTACCGCAGAACAGGGCAACGAGCAGTACTTC. Its translation: CTSSTAEQGNEQYF.

This clonotype was seen only once. A much more abundant neighbour one base away suggests this may be a read error. The rearrangement joins TRBV5-5 to TRBJ2-5; D uncertain. Trimming removed 5 bases at V and 5 bases at J, with 7 bases between. Germline assignment: CDR1 SGHKS and CDR2 YYEKEE (reference sequence). This CDR3 contains 11 residues. For the CDR3, the DNA is TGTGCCAGCAGAAGGTGGGAGACCCAGTACTTC. Its protein product is CASRRWETQYF.

This sequence joins TRBV29-1 and TRBJ1-1; 9 bases are a match to TRBD1. This CDR3 has 14 residues. The germline V gene has CDR1 SQVTM and CDR2 ANQGSEA. The CDR3 DNA reads as TGCAGTGCTGGTCCCGATGGGACAGGGTTTGTAGCTTTCTTT. This codes for CSAGPDGTGFVAFF.

On this clonotype itself: The junction and the germline gene differ at one end; a read error may be behind it. The chain is built from TRBV4-3 and TRBJ2-7; D is undetermined. The CDR3 loop spans 13 amino acids. The germline gives CDR1 LGHNA, CDR2 YSLEER. CDR3 region: CGSQGSNAYEQYF. The CDR3 DNA is TGCGGCAGCCAAGGTAGCAACGCCTACGAGCAGTACTTC.

In its sample, this clonotype was seen a few times. This clone may be a read error of a much larger clone one base away. The V and J genes are TRBV20-1 and TRBJ2-2; 10 nucleotides line up with TRBD2. V was pared by 4 bases and J by 9 bases, with 8 bases of the junction left unmatched. The CDR3 totals 14 residues. Per the germline V gene, CDR1 is DFQATT and CDR2 is SNEGSKA (reference sequence). The CDR3 reads CSAKISGRTWELFF. The CDR3 coding sequence is TGCAGTGCTAAGATTAGCGGGAGGACCTGGGAGCTGTTTTTT.

Comments on this clonotype: This may be a read error, as it is one base from a much larger clone. This chain links TRBV12-3 or TRBV12-4 with TRBJ1-2; D is perhaps TRBD1 (5 bases). Trimming removed 6 bases from V and 4 bases from J, with 12 bases in between. The CDR3 is 13 amino acids. The chain's CDR3 is CASRVGLGYGYTF. The CDR3 nucleotides read TGTGCCAGCAGAGTGGGACTTGGCTATGGCTACACCTTC.

This clonotype was detected many times. The rearrangement links TRBV4-3 to TRBJ1-5; a weak D match, TRBD1 (5 bases). Germline V gives CDR1 LGHNA, CDR2 YSLEER. V was cut by 1 base and J by 1 base, with 8 bases left in between. The CDR3 spans 15 residues. CDR3 nucleotide sequence: TGCGCCAGCAGCCAAGGGACATTAAGCAATCAGCCCCAGCATTTT. Protein product: CASSQGTLSNQPQHF.

With regard to this clonotype: This sequence may be a read error, since a much larger clone differs from it by one base. This chain uses TRBV4-1 with TRBJ1-1; the D is unclear. CDR1 is MGHRA and CDR2 is YSYEKL in the germline V gene. The CDR3 spans 17 residues. CDR3 sequence: CASSQVKAGHGNSEAFF. The CDR3 nucleotides are TGCGCCAGCAGCCAAGTTAAAGCGGGCCATGGGAACTCTGAAGCTTTCTTT.

Details on this clonotype: This may stem from a read error, because a much larger clone lies one nucleotide away. The chain carries TRBV6-5 and TRBJ2-7, with D uncertain. CDR3 length equals 13 residues. From germline, CDR1 is MNHEY and CDR2 SVGAGI. This CDR3 reads CASCYLKGYEQYF. Here the CDR3 DNA reads TGTGCCAGCTGTTACCTCAAAGGTTACGAGCAGTACTTC.

The chain carries TRBV12-3 or TRBV12-4 and TRBJ2-1, with 8 bases aligning to TRBD2. CDR3 length: 15 residues. With V trimmed by 4 bases and J by 5 bases, 7 bases remained unmatched. This CDR3 is CASSSSGSGDNEQFF. Written as DNA, the CDR3 is TGTGCCAGCAGTTCCAGCGGGAGTGGAGACAATGAGCAGTTCTTC.

This clonotype was counted a few times. J is TRBJ1-1 and V is TRBV29-1; the match to TRBD1 covers 10 bases. The trim removed 4 bases at V and 2 bases at J, leaving 1 base unmatched. CDR3 size: 13 residues. The germline gives CDR1 SQVTM, CDR2 ANQGSEA. The DNA for the CDR3 is TGCAGCGTTGCGACAGGGGGCAACACTGAAGCTTTCTTT. Residues: CSVATGGNTEAFF.

The V call is TRBV11-2, the J call TRBJ2-3; 7 bases line up with TRBD2. Germline trimming cut 5 bases from V and 15 bases from J; bases unmatched to any gene: 14. The V gene's germline CDR1 is SGHAT and CDR2 FQNNGV. The CDR3 is made up of 13 amino acids. The CDR3 sequence is CASSRDYTDMHYF. The CDR3 DNA is TGTGCCAGCAGCCGGGACTACACAGATATGCATTATTTT.

The chain couples TRBV5-1 to TRBJ1-2; D possibly corresponds to TRBD1 (5 bases). This CDR3 has 13 residues. From germline, CDR1 is SGHRS and CDR2 YFSETQ. Trimming pared 4 bases from V and 4 bases from J, leaving 11 bases between. CDR3 loop: CASSGGESYGYTF. DNA for the CDR3: TGCGCCAGCAGCGGGGGAGAGAGCTATGGCTACACCTTC.

Concerning this clonotype itself: The junction differs from germline at one of its ends, possibly a read error. This sequence joins TRBV20-1 and TRBJ1-6, with a possible D match to TRBD1 (5 bases). Germline loops: CDR1 DFQATT, CDR2 SNEGSKA (reference sequence). This CDR3 is built from 14 residues. CDR3 in DNA: TGCAGTGCGCCTGGGACCGCTCCTAATTCACTCCTCCACTTT. Residues: CSAPGTAPNSLLHF.

Concerning this clonotype itself: The CDR3 ends on some other residue instead of the conserved phenylalanine or tryptophan, so this is likely a read error. The chain recombines TRBV12-3 or TRBV12-4 with TRBJ2-4; D not certain. The CDR3 covers 15 residues. The CDR3 here is CVSSLGHPAKNIQYY. DNA of the CDR3: TGTGTCAGCAGTTTAGGGCATCCTGCCAAAAACATTCAGTACTAC.

A note on this clonotype: The junction shows a germline mismatch at one end, possibly a read error. The V gene is TRBV18, the J gene TRBJ2-1, with D maybe TRBD1 (6 bases). CDR3 length equals 16 residues. Germline V gene lookup returns CDR1 KGHSH and CDR2 LQKENI. CDR3 region: CATSPKGEGEYTEQFF. The CDR3 DNA reads TGTGCCACCTCACCAAAGGGGGAAGGAGAGTACACTGAGCAGTTCTTC.

About this clonotype: One end of the junction is discordant with germline, which a read error may explain. This CDR3 is CSGRTGGYGYTF. CDR3 in DNA: TGTAGTGGTCGGACTGGGGGCTATGGCTACACCTTC. The J gene is TRBJ1-2, the V gene TRBV20-1; D possibly corresponds to TRBD1 (5 bases). The CDR3 has 12 amino acids. The germline V gene encodes CDR1 DFQATT and CDR2 SNEGSKA (reference sequence).